A single sample gave rise to the 23 T cell receptor beta chains below, sequenced in a study of cytomegalovirus exposure and HLA in healthy donors. TCRdb's copy holds only in-frame clones and misses some; the assay was immunoSEQ multiplex PCR. The table shows about 220,000 clones, with 90% to 95% occurring only once. Material for sequencing was PBMCs. Source of these receptors: a woman younger than 35 in good health and CMV-seronegative.

The chain employs TRBV11-2 and TRBJ1-2; D remains ambiguous. Between the trimmed V and J ends, which lost 1 base and 14 bases, there was a span of 17 bases. Per germline, CDR1 SGHAT and CDR2 FQNNGV. The CDR3 sequence is 13 residues long. In DNA, the CDR3 is TGTGCCAGCAGCTTAGTAGTTCAGGCGCCCCAGACCTTC. It is translated as CASSLVVQAPQTF.

The genes are TRBV28 and TRBJ1-2, with D perhaps TRBD1 (5 bases). V gave up 5 bases and J gave up 7 bases, with 20 bases separating them. CDR1 is MDHEN, CDR2 SYDVKM, per germline. The CDR3 contains 15 residues. The CDR3 bases are TGTGCCAGCAGTCCCCCTGGTAGGGCGGGGGGTGGCTACACCTTC. Protein product: CASSPPGRAGGGYTF.

The V gene is TRBV5-4, the J gene TRBJ2-1; D gene ambiguous. CDR1 is SGHNT, CDR2 YYREEE, per germline (reference sequence). The V gene lost 4 bases and the J gene lost 2 bases, with 10 bases spanning the gap. The CDR3 is made up of 14 amino acids. CDR3 residues: CASSPTYTYNEQFF. The CDR3 DNA sequence: TGTGCCAGCAGCCCGACATATACCTACAATGAGCAGTTCTTC.

The chain carries TRBV9 and TRBJ2-1; TRBD2 agrees at 8 bases. The CDR3 runs to 15 residues. Germline CDR1 SGDLS, CDR2 YYNGEE. The J segment lost 6 bases and the V segment lost 5 bases, leaving 10 bases of the junction unmatched. This CDR3 is CASSVTSGFANEQFF. In DNA form, the CDR3 reads TGTGCCAGCAGTGTTACTAGCGGATTTGCCAATGAGCAGTTCTTC.

The chain carries TRBV5-4 and TRBJ2-6; TRBD1 is a possible D gene (7 bases). Trimming removed 4 bases at V and 0 bases at J, with 20 bases between. The CDR3 runs 19 residues. The germline V gene encodes CDR1 SGHNT and CDR2 YYREEE (reference sequence). The CDR3 DNA follows: TGTGCCAGCAGCCCGCAAGGGGGCGGAGGGGGCTCTGGGGCCAACGTCCTGACTTTC. It translates to CASSPQGGGGGSGANVLTF.

The chain recombines TRBV5-1 with TRBJ2-7, with TRBD1 matching 9 bases. With 4 bases clipped from V and 5 bases from J, the junction kept 10 bases outside the gene matches. This CDR3 spans 15 amino acids. CDR1 and CDR2 from the germline V gene are SGHRS and YFSETQ. CDR3 coding DNA: TGCGCCAGCAGCGGCGAGGGACAGGGATTTCACGAGCAGTACTTC. It encodes CASSGEGQGFHEQYF.

The chain joins TRBV15 to TRBJ2-1; TRBD2 is a possible D gene (7 bases). V lost 3 bases to trimming and J lost 4 bases, with 13 bases between them. The germline V gene has CDR1 LNHNV and CDR2 YYDKDF (reference sequence). This CDR3 is 15 amino acids long. CDR3: CATSRGGAAYNEQFF. In nucleotides, the CDR3 is TGTGCCACCAGCAGGGGGGGGGCGGCGTACAATGAGCAGTTCTTC.

The V gene is TRBV5-4, the J gene TRBJ2-1; D may be TRBD2 (5 bases). V was pared by 6 bases and J by 1 base, with 8 bases between. CDR1 SGHNT and CDR2 YYREEE come from the germline V gene (reference sequence). The CDR3 has 13 amino acids. The CDR3 spells CASITSSYNEQFF. In nucleotides, the CDR3 is TGTGCCAGCATCACTAGTTCCTACAATGAGCAGTTCTTC.

CDR3 loop: CASRASGTEKLFF. The CDR3 DNA sequence: TGCGCCAGCAGAGCCTCCGGGACAGAAAAACTGTTTTTT. The rearrangement joins TRBV10-1 to TRBJ1-4; a possible D gene is TRBD1 (6 bases). The CDR3 contains 13 residues. V was trimmed by 6 bases and J by 8 bases, leaving 13 bases between them. The germline gives CDR1 WNHNN, CDR2 SYGVQD (reference sequence).

V and J are TRBV4-2 and TRBJ1-3, with a tentative D call TRBD1 (5 bases). The V end lost 1 base, the J end lost 7 bases, and 20 bases lay between the germline ends. CDR3 size: 17 residues. Germline CDR1 and CDR2: LGHNA and YNFKEQ. The CDR3 reads CASSQGVQGGVENTIYF. CDR3 bases: TGTGCCAGCAGCCAAGGGGTTCAGGGCGGTGTGGAGAACACCATATATTTT.

This rearrangement joins TRBV10-3 to TRBJ1-1; 7 nucleotides agree with TRBD1. The CDR3 covers 12 residues. Germline-derived CDR1 and CDR2 are ENHRY and SYGVKD. V lost 8 bases to trimming and J lost 4 bases; unmatched junction nucleotides: 4. The CDR3 spells CAILAGGTEAFF. CDR3 DNA: TGTGCCATCTTGGCAGGGGGCACTGAAGCTTTCTTT.

This rearrangement joins TRBV11-2 to TRBJ2-1, with 14 bases that match TRBD2. The CDR3 spans 17 residues. V lost 7 bases and J lost 7; bases outside the gene matches: 12. Germline CDR1 reads SGHAT; CDR2 reads FQNNGV. The CDR3 region has the DNA TGTGCCAGCACACCGACTAGCGGGAGGGCCTTTGGGAATGAGCAGTTCTTC. Translating gives CASTPTSGRAFGNEQFF.

This clone was counted once. This chain uses TRBV10-3 with TRBJ1-1; a possible D gene is TRBD1 (5 bases). Per germline, CDR1 ENHRY and CDR2 SYGVKD. This CDR3 spans 13 amino acids. Trimming left V 4 bases short and J 1 base short, with 7 bases between. The CDR3 DNA follows: TGTGCCATCAGTGGTACAGGGAACACTGAAGCTTTCTTT. Residues: CAISGTGNTEAFF.

This sequence joins TRBV18 and TRBJ2-2; possible D gene TRBD2, 6 bases. Per the germline V gene, CDR1 is KGHSH and CDR2 is LQKENI. V lost 8 bases and J lost 6, with 19 bases in between. This CDR3 is 15 amino acids long. The CDR3 region is CASRRGGGSAGELFF. In DNA form, the CDR3 reads TGTGCCAGCCGGAGGGGCGGAGGGTCGGCCGGGGAGCTGTTTTTT. The full variable domain, in which reference TRBV18 and TRBJ2-2 provide the parts outside the CDR3, is NAGVMQNPRHLVRRRGQEARLRCSPMKGHSHVYWYRQLPEEGLKFMVYLQKENIIDESGMPKERFSAEFPKEGPSILRIQQVVRGDSAAYFCASRRGGGSAGELFFGEGSRLTVL.

This clone was observed a single time. V is TRBV5-4 and J is TRBJ2-7; TRBD2 matches 12 bases. Per germline, CDR1 SGHNT and CDR2 YYREEE (reference sequence). The ends lost 4 bases at V and 7 bases at J; junction bases unmatched: 6. This CDR3 has 14 residues. The CDR3 DNA sequence: TGTGCCAGCAGCCGGACTAGCGGGATTGTTGAGCAGTACTTC. Translating it yields CASSRTSGIVEQYF.

The V gene is TRBV7-8, the J gene TRBJ1-3, with 7 positions matching TRBD1. The length of the CDR3 is 16 residues. V was pared by 5 bases and J by 2 bases, with 9 bases of the junction left unmatched. Germline V gene sequence: CDR1 SGHVS, CDR2 FQNEAQ. The CDR3 DNA sequence: TGTGCCAGCAGCCCCCGCCGAGGGACAGCTGGAAACACCATATATTTT. This translates into CASSPRRGTAGNTIYF.

J is TRBJ1-2 and V is TRBV7-9; a possible D gene is TRBD1 (5 bases). The germline V and J ends were trimmed by 5 bases and 2 bases, with 12 bases remaining between them. Germline assignment: CDR1 SEHNR and CDR2 FQNEAQ (reference sequence). The CDR3 has 14 amino acids. In DNA, the CDR3 is TGTGCCAGCAGCCTGCCGGGGGGAAACTATGGCTACACCTTC. Protein: CASSLPGGNYGYTF.

V and J are TRBV5-4 and TRBJ2-1; TRBD1 matches 8 bases. The V segment lost 1 base and the J segment 10 bases; nucleotides outside the gene matches: 1. Germline V CDR1 and CDR2: SGHNT, YYREEE (reference sequence). The CDR3 runs 12 residues. CDR3 loop: CASSLSGGEQFF. The CDR3 DNA is TGTGCCAGCAGCTTGTCAGGGGGCGAGCAGTTCTTC. The entire variable domain, with the rest obtained from reference TRBV5-4 and TRBJ2-1, is as follows: ETGVTQSPTHLIKTRGQQVTLRCSSQSGHNTVSWYQQALGQGPQFIFQYYREEENGRGNFPPRFSGLQFPNYSSELNVNALELDDSALYLCASSLSGGEQFFGPGTRLTVL.

This clone was seen a few times. The CDR3: CASSRGPNTGELFF. CDR3 bases: TGTGCCAGCAGCCGAGGGCCGAACACCGGGGAGCTGTTTTTT. This rearrangement joins TRBV5-4 to TRBJ2-2; a possible D gene is TRBD2 (5 bases). The CDR3 sequence is 14 residues long. The V end was cut by 4 bases, the J end by 0 bases, with 7 bases between. Germline CDR1 reads SGHNT; CDR2 reads YYREEE (reference sequence).

V and J are TRBV19 and TRBJ1-4; D unclear. CDR1 is LNHDA, CDR2 SQIVND, per germline (reference sequence). This CDR3 spans 14 amino acids. V lost 1 base, J lost 0 bases, and 3 bases lay in between. CDR3 loop: CASSIGTTNEKLFF. CDR3 in DNA: TGTGCCAGTAGTATAGGTACAACTAATGAAAAACTGTTTTTT.

The chain recombines TRBV18 with TRBJ2-3, with D perhaps TRBD2 (7 bases). Germline V CDR1 and CDR2: KGHSH, LQKENI. The CDR3 is 15 residues long. V lost 4 bases to trimming and J lost 2 bases, with 13 bases between them. This CDR3 is CASSLRRGATDTQYF. The DNA for the CDR3 is TGTGCCAGCTCACTAAGACGGGGGGCCACAGATACGCAGTATTTT.

The CDR3 DNA reads as TGTGCCAGCAGTGGACAGGACCTTAATCAGCCCCAGCATTTT. It specifies CASSGQDLNQPQHF. The chain is built from TRBV25-1 and TRBJ1-5, with a tentative D call TRBD1 (6 bases). Germline lookup yields CDR1 MGHDK and CDR2 SYGVNS. Trimming removed 4 bases from V and 4 bases from J, with 11 bases in between. The CDR3 has 14 amino acids.

The chain uses TRBV30 and TRBJ2-1; 7 bases align to TRBD2. Per the germline V gene, CDR1 is GTSNPN and CDR2 is SVGIG (reference sequence). Trimming at V came to 6 bases and at J to 0 bases, leaving 5 bases not matched to a gene. The CDR3 runs to 14 residues. As DNA, the CDR3 is TGTGCCTGTCCGGGCGGGGGCTCCTACAATGAGCAGTTCTTC. It translates to CACPGGGSYNEQFF.